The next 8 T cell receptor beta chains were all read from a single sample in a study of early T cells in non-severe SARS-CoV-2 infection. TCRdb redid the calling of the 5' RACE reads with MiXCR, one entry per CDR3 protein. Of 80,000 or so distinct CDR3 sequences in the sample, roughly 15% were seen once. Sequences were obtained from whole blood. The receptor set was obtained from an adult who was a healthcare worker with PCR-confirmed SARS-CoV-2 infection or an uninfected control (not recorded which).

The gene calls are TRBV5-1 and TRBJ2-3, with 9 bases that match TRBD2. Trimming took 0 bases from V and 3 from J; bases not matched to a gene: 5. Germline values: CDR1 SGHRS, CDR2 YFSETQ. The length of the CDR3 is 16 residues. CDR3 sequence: CASSLDPSGDTDTQYF. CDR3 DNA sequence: TGCGCCAGCAGCTTGGACCCTAGCGGGGATACAGATACGCAGTATTTT.

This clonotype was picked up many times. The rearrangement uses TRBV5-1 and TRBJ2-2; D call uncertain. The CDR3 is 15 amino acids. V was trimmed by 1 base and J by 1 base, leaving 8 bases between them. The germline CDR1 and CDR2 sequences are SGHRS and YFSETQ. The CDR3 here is CASSLKDGNTGELFF. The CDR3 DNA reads TGCGCCAGCAGCTTGAAGGACGGGAACACCGGGGAGCTGTTTTTT.

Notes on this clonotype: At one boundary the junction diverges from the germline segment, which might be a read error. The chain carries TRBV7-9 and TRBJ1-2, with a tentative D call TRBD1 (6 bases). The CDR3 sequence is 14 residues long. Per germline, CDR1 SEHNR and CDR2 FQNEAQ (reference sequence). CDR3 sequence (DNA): TGTGCCAGCGGCTTAGGGCAGGGGATTGGAGGCTACACCTTC. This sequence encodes CASGLGQGIGGYTF. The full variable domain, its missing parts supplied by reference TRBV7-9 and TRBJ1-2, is DTGVSQNPRHKITKRGQNVTFRCDPISEHNRLYWYRQTLGQGPEFLTYFQNEAQLEKSRLLSDRFSAERPKGSFSTLEIQRTEQGDSAMYLCASGLGQGIGGYTFGSGTRLTVV.

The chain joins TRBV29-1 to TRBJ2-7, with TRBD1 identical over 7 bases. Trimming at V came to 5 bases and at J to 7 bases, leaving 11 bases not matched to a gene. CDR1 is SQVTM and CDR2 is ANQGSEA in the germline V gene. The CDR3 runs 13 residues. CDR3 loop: CSVPDREWGEQYF. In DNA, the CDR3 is TGCAGCGTTCCCGACAGGGAGTGGGGGGAGCAGTACTTC.

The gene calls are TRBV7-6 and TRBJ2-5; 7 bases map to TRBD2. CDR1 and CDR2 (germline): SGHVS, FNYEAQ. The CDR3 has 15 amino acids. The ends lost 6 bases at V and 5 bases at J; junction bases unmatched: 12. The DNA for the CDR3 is TGTGCCAGCAGGGCCGGCTGGGAGGGGTCGGAGACCCAGTACTTC. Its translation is CASRAGWEGSETQYF.

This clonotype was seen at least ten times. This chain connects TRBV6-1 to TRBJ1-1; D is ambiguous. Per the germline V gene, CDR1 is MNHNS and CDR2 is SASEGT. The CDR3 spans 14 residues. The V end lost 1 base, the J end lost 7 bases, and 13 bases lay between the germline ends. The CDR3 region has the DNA TGTGCCAGCAGTGAAGTACTGGCGGACCGTGAAGCTTTCTTT. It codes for CASSEVLADREAFF.

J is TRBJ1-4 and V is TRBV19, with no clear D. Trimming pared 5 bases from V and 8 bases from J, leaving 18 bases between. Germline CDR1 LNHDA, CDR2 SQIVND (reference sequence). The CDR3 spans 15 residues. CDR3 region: CASSPKTLPGEKLFF. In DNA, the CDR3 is TGTGCCAGTAGTCCAAAAACCCTCCCGGGAGAAAAACTGTTTTTT.

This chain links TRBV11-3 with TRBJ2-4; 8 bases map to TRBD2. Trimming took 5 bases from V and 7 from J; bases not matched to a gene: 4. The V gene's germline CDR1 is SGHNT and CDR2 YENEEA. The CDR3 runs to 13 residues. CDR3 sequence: CASSAGLDNIQYF. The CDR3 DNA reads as TGTGCCAGCAGCGCGGGACTAGACAACATTCAGTACTTC.